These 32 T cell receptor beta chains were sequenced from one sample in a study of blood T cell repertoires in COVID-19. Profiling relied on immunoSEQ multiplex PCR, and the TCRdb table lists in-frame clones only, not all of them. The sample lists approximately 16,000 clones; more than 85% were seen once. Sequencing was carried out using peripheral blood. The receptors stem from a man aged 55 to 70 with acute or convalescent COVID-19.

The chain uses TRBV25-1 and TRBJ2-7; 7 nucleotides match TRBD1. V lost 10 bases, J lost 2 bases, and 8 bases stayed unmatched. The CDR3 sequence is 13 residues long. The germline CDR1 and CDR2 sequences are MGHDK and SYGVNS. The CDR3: CATGRDSPYEQYF. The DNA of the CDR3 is TGTGCCACGGGCCGGGACAGCCCCTACGAGCAGTACTTC.

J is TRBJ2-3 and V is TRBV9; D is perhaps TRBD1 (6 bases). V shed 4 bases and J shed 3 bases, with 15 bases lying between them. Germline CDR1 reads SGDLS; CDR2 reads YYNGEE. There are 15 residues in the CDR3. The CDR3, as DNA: TGTGCCAGCAGCACCCGACAGGCCCCTACAGATACGCAGTATTTT. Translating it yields CASSTRQAPTDTQYF.

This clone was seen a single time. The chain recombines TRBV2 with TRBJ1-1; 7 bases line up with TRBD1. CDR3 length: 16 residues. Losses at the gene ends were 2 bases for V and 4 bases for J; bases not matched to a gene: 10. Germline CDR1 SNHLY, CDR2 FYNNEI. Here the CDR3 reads CASSERAGGSGTEAFF. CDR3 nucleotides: TGTGCCAGCAGTGAACGGGCAGGGGGGTCGGGCACTGAAGCTTTCTTT.

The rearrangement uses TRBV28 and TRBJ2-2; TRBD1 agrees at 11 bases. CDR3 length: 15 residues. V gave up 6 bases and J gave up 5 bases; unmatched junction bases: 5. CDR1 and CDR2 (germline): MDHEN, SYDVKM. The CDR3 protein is CASSSGQGATGELFF. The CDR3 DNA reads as TGTGCCAGCAGCTCTGGACAGGGGGCTACCGGGGAGCTGTTTTTT.

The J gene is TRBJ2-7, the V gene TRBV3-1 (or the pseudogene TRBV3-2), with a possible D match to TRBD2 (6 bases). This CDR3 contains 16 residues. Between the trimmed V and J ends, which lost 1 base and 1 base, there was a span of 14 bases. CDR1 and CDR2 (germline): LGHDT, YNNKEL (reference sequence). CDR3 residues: CASSQAGQGGSYEQYF. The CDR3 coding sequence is TGTGCCAGCAGCCAAGCAGGGCAGGGAGGATCCTACGAGCAGTACTTC.

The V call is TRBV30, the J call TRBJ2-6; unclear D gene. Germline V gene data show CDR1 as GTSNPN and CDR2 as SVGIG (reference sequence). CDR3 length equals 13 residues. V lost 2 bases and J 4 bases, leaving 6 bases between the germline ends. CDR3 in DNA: TGTGCCTGGAGTCTCGGGGGGGCCAACGTCCTGACTTTC. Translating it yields CAWSLGGANVLTF.

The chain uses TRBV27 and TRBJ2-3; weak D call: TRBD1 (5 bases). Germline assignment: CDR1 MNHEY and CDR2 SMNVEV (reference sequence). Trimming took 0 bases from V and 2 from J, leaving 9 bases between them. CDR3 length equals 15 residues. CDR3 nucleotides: TGTGCCAGCAGTTTATCCAGGGCTAACACAGATACGCAGTATTTT. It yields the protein CASSLSRANTDTQYF.

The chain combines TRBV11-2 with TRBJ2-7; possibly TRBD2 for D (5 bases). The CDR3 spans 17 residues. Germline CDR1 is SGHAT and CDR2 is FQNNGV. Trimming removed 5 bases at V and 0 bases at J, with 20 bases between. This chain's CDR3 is CASSPPWGVAVSYEQYF. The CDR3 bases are TGTGCCAGCAGCCCGCCCTGGGGAGTAGCTGTCTCCTACGAGCAGTACTTC. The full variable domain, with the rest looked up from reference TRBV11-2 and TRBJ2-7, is EAGVAQSPRYKIIEKRQSVAFWCNPISGHATLYWYQQILGQGPKLLIQFQNNGVVDDSQLPKDRFSAERLKGVDSTLKIQPAKLEDSAVYLCASSPPWGVAVSYEQYFGPGTRLTVT.

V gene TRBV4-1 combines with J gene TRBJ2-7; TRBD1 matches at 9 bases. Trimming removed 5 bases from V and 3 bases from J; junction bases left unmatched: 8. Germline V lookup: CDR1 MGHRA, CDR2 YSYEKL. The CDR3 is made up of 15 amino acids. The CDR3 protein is CASSLTGGRNYEQYF. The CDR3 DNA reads TGCGCCAGCAGCTTAACAGGGGGCAGGAACTACGAGCAGTACTTC.

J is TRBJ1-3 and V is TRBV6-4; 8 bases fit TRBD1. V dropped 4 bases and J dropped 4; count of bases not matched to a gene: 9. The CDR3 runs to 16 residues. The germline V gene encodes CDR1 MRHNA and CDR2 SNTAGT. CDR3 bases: TGTGCCAGCAGTGTGGGGACAGGCTGTCCCGGAAACACCATATATTTT. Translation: CASSVGTGCPGNTIYF.

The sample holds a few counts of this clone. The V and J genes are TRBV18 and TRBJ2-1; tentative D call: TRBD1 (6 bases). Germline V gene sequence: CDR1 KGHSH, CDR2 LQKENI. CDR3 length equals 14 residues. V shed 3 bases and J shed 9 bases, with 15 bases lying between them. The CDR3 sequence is CASSPSRDTSEQFF. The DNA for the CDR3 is TGTGCCAGCTCACCGTCTCGGGACACCAGTGAGCAGTTCTTC. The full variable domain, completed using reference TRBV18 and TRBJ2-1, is NAGVMQNPRHLVRRRGQEARLRCSPMKGHSHVYWYRQLPEEGLKFMVYLQKENIIDESGMPKERFSAEFPKEGPSILRIQQVVRGDSAAYFCASSPSRDTSEQFFGPGTRLTVL.

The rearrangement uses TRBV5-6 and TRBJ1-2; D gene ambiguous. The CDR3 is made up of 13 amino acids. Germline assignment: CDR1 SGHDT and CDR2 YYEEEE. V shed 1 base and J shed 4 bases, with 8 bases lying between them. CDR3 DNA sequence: TGTGCCAGCAGCTTGAGGCGGGGCTATGGCTACACCTTC. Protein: CASSLRRGYGYTF.

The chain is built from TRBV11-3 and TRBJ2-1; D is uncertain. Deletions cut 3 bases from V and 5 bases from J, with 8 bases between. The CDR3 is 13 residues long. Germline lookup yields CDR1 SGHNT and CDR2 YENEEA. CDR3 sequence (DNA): TGTGCCAGCAGCTTTACAGACCACAATGAGCAGTTCTTC. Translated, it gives CASSFTDHNEQFF.

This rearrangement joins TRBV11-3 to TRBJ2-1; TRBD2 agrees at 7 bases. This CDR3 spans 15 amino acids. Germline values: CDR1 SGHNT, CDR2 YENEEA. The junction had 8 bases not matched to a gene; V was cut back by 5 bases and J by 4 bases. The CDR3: CASSLTSDGYNEQFF. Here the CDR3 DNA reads TGTGCCAGCAGCCTTACTAGCGATGGGTACAATGAGCAGTTCTTC.

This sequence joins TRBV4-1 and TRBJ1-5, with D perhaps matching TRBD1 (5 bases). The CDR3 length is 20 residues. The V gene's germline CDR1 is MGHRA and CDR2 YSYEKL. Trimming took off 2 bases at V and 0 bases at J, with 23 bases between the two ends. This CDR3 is CASSQSLLQDRRYSNQPQHF. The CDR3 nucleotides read TGCGCCAGCAGCCAATCCCTCCTCCAAGACAGACGATATAGCAATCAGCCCCAGCATTTT.

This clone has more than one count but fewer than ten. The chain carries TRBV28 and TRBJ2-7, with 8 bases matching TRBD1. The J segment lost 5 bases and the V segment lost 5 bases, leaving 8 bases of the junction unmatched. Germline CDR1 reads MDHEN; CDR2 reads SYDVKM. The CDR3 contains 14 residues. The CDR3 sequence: CASSPDRVVDEQYF. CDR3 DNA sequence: TGTGCCAGCAGTCCGGACAGGGTCGTCGACGAGCAGTACTTC.

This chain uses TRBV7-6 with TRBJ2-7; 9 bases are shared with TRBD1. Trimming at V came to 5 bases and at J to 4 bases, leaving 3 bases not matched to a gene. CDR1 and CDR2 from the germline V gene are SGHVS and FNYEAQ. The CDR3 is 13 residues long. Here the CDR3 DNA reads TGTGCCAGCAGCCCGGGACAGGGATACGAGCAGTACTTC. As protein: CASSPGQGYEQYF.

CDR3 loop: CASNPDRGNNEQFF. The CDR3 nucleotides read TGTGCCAGTAACCCGGACAGGGGGAACAATGAGCAGTTCTTC. The chain joins TRBV19 to TRBJ2-1, with 10 bases matching TRBD1. The CDR3 is 14 residues long. Germline trimming cut 7 bases from V and 5 bases from J; bases unmatched to any gene: 5. Germline V gives CDR1 LNHDA, CDR2 SQIVND (reference sequence).

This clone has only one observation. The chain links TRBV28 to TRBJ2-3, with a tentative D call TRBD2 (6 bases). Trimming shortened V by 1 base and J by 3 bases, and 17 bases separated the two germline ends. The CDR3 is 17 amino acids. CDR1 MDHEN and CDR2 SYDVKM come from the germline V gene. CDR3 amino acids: CASSLSASRRATDTQYF. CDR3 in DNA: TGTGCCAGCAGTTTATCGGCTAGCAGGAGGGCAACAGATACGCAGTATTTT.

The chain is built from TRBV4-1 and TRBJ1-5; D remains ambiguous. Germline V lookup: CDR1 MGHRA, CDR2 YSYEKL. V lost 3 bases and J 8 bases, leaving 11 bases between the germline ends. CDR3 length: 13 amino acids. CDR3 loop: CASSHGSYEPQHF. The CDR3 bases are TGCGCCAGCAGCCACGGGTCCTACGAGCCCCAGCATTTT.

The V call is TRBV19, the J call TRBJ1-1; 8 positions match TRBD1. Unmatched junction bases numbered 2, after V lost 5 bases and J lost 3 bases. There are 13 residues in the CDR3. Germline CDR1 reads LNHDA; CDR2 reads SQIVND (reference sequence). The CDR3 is CASSSTGDTEAFF. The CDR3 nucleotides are TGTGCCAGTAGTTCGACAGGGGACACTGAAGCTTTCTTT. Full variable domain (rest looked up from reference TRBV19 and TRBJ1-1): DGGITQSPKYLFRKEGQNVTLSCEQNLNHDAMYWYRQDPGQGLRLIYYSQIVNDFQKGDIAEGYSVSREKKESFPLTVTSAQKNPTAFYLCASSSTGDTEAFFGQGTRLTVV.

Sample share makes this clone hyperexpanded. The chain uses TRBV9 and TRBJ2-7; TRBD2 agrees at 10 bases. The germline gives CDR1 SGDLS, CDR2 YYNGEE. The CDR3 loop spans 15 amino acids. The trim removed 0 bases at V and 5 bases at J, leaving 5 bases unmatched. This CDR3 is CASSVGASGSNEQYF. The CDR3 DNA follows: TGTGCCAGCAGCGTAGGGGCTAGCGGGAGTAACGAGCAGTACTTC. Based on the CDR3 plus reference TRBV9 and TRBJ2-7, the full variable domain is DSGVTQTPKHLITATGQRVTLRCSPRSGDLSVYWYQQSLDQGLQFLIQYYNGEERAKGNILERFSAQQFPDLHSELNLSSLELGDSALYFCASSVGASGSNEQYFGPGTRLTVT.

The CDR3 nucleotides are TGTGCCAGCAGCTCCTATGATAAGCCTCCTCATACGCAGTATTTT. This encodes CASSSYDKPPHTQYF. The rearrangement joins TRBV11-1 to TRBJ2-3; no reliable D call. This CDR3 region has 15 residues. V was trimmed by 4 bases and J by 7 bases, leaving 18 bases between them. CDR1 and CDR2 (germline): SGHAT, FQDESV (reference sequence).

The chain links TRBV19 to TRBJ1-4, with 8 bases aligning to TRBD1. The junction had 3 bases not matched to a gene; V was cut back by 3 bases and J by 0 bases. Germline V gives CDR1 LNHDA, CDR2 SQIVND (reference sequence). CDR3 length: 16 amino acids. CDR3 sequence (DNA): TGTGCCAGTAGTATGGGACAGGCCTCAACTAATGAAAAACTGTTTTTT. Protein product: CASSMGQASTNEKLFF.

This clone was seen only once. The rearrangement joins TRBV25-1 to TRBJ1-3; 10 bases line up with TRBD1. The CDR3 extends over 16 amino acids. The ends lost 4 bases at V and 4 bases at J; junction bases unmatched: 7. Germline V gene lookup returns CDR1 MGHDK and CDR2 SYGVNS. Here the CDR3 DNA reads TGTGCCAGCAGTGGACTTGGGACAGGGGTCGGAAACACCATATATTTT. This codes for CASSGLGTGVGNTIYF. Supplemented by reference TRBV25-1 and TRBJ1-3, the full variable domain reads EADIYQTPRYLVIGTGKKITLECSQTMGHDKMYWYQQDPGMELHLIHYSYGVNSTEKGDLSSESTVSRIRTEHFPLTLESARPSHTSQYLCASSGLGTGVGNTIYFGEGSWLTVV.

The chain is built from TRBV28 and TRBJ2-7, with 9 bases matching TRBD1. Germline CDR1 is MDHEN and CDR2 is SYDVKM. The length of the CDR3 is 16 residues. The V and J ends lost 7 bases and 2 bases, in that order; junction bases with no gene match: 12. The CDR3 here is CASTTTGTGSPYEQYF. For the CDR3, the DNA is TGTGCCAGCACGACGACCGGGACAGGGTCTCCCTACGAGCAGTACTTC.

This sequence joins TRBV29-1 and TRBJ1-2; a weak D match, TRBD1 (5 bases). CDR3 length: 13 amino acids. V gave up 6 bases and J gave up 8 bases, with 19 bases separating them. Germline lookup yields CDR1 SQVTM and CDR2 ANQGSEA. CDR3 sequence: CSVPAGGDGGYTF. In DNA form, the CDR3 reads TGCAGCGTCCCGGCGGGGGGTGACGGCGGCTACACCTTC.

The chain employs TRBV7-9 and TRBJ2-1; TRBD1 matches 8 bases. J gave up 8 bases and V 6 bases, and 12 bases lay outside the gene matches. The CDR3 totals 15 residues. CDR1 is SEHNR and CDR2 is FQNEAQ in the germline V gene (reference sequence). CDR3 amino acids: CASSPPQGAGYEQFF. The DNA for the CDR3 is TGTGCCAGCAGTCCTCCCCAGGGGGCAGGATATGAGCAGTTCTTC.

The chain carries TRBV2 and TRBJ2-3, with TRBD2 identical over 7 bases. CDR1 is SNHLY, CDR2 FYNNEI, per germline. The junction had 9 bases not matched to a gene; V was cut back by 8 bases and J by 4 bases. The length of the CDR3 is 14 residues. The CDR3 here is CASSVGGPPDTQYF. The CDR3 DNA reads TGTGCCAGCTCCGTGGGAGGGCCCCCAGATACGCAGTATTTT.

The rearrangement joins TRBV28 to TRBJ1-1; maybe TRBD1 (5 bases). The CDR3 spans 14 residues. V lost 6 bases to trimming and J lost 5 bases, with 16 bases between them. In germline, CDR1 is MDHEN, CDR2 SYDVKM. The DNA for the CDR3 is TGTGCCAGCAGGTGGGCCCTAGGGGAAACTGAAGCTTTCTTT. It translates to CASRWALGETEAFF.

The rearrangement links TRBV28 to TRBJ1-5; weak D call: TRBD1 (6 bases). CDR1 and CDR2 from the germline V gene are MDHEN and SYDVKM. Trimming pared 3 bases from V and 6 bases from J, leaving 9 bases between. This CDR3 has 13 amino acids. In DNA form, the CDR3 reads TGTGCCAGCAGTTTGATGGGGGCTCAGCCCCAGCATTTT. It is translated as CASSLMGAQPQHF. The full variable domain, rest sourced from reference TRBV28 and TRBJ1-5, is DVKVTQSSRYLVKRTGEKVFLECVQDMDHENMFWYRQDPGLGLRLIYFSYDVKMKEKGDIPEGYSVSREKKERFSLILESASTNQTSMYLCASSLMGAQPQHFGDGTRLSIL.

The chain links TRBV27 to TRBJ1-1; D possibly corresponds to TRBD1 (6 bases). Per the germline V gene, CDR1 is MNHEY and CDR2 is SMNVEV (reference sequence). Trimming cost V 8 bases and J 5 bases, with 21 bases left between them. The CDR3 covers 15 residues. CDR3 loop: CASRTYREIVTEAFF. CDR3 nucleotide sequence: TGTGCCAGCCGAACCTACAGGGAGATAGTGACTGAAGCTTTCTTT.